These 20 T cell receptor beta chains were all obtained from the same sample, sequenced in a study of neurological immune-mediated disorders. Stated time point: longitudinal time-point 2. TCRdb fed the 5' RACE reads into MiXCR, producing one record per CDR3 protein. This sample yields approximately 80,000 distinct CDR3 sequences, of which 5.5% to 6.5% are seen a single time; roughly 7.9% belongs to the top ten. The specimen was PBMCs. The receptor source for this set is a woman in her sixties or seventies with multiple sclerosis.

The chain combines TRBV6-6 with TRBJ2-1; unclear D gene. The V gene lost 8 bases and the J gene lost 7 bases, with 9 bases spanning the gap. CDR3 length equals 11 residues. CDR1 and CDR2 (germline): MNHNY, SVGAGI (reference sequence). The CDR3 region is CASSLANEQFF. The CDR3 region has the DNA TGTGCCAGCTCCTTGGCTAATGAGCAGTTCTTC.

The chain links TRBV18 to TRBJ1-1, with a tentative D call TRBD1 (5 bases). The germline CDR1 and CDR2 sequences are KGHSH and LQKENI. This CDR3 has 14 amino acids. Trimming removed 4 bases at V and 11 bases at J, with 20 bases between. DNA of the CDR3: TGTGCCAGCTCACAAGACTCCGGAAAGTCAGGGGCTTTCTTT. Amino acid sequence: CASSQDSGKSGAFF.

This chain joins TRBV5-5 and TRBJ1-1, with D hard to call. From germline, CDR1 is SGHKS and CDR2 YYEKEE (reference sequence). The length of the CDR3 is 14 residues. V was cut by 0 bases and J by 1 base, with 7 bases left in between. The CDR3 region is CASSLGLPNTEAFF. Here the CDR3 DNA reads TGTGCCAGCAGCTTGGGACTGCCGAACACTGAAGCTTTCTTT.

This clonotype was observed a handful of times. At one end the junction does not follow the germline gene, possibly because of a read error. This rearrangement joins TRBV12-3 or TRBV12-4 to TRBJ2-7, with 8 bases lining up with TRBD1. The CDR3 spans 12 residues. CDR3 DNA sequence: TGTGCCGGCAGCCCAGGGGGCGGCGAGCAGTACTTC. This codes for CAGSPGGGEQYF.

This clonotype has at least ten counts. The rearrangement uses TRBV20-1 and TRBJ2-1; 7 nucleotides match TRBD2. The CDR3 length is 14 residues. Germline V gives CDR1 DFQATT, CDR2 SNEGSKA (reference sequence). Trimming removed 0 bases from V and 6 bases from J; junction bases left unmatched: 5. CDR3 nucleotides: TGCAGTGCTAGAGAACCGACTAGCAGCAATGAGCAGTTCTTC. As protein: CSAREPTSSNEQFF.

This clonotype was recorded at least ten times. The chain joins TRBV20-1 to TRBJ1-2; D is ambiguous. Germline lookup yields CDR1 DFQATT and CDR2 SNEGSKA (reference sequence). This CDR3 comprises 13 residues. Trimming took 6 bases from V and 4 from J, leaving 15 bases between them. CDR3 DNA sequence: TGCAGTGCCTCTACGGACCGCGTCTATGGCTACACCTTC. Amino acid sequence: CSASTDRVYGYTF.

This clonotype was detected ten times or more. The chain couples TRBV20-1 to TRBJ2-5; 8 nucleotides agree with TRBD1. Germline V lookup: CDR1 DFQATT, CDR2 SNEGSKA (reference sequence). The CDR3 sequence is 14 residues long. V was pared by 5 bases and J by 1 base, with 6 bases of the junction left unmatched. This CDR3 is CSARTGTGQETQYF. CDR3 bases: TGCAGTGCTCGGACAGGGACGGGCCAAGAGACCCAGTACTTC.

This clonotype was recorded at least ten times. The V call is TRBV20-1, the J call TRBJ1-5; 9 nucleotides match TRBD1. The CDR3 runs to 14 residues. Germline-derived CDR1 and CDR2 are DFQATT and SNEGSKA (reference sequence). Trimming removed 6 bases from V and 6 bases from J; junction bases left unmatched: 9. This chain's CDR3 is CSAKPGQGGQPQHF. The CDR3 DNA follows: TGCAGTGCGAAGCCGGGACAGGGAGGTCAGCCCCAGCATTTT.

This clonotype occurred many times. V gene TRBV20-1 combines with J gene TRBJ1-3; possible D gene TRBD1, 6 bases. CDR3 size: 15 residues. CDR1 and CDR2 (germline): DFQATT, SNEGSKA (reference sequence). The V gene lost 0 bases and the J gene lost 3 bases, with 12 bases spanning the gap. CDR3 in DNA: TGCAGTGCTAGAGATCTAAAGGGGGATGGAAACACCATATATTTT. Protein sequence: CSARDLKGDGNTIYF.

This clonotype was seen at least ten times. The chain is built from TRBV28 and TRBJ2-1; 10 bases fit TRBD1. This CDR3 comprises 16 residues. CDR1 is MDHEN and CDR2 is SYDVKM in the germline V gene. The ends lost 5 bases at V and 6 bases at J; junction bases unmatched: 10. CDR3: CASSPLGTGDSNEQFF. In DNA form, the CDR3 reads TGTGCCAGCAGTCCGCTCGGGACAGGGGATTCCAATGAGCAGTTCTTC.

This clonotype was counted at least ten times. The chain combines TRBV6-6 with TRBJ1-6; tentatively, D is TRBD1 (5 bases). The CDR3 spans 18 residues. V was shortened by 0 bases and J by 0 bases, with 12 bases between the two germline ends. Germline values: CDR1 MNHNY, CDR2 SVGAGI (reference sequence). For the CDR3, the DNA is TGTGCCAGCAGTTACTCAATGGGGCAGAGCTCCTATAATTCACCCCTCCACTTT. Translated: CASSYSMGQSSYNSPLHF.

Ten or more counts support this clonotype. For the CDR3, the DNA is TGCGCCAGCAGCGCTGGGTCTCTCGAGCAGTACTTC. It specifies CASSAGSLEQYF. V and J are TRBV5-1 and TRBJ2-7; D uncertain. Germline V gene lookup returns CDR1 SGHRS and CDR2 YFSETQ. V shed 4 bases and J shed 6 bases, with 11 bases lying between them. The CDR3 is made up of 12 amino acids.

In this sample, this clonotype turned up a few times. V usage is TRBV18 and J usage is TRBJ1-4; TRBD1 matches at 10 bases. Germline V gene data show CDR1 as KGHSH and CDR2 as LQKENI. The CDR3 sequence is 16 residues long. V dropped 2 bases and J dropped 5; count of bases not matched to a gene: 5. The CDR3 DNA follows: TGTGCCAGCTCACCAAGACCGGGACAGGGGAATGAAAAACTGTTTTTT. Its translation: CASSPRPGQGNEKLFF.

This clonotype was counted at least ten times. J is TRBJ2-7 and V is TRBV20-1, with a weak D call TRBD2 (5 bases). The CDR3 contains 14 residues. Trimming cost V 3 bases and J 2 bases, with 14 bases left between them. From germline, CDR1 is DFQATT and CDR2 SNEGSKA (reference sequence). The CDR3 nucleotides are TGCAGTGCTAGTCGCCCGGACTCGGCCTACGAGCAGTACTTC. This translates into CSASRPDSAYEQYF.

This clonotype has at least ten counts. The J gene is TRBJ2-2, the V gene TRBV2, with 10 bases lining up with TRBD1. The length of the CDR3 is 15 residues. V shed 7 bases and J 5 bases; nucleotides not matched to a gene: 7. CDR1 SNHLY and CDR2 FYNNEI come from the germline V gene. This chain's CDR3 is CASTSGTGVTGELFF. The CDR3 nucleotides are TGTGCCAGCACCTCCGGGACAGGGGTTACCGGGGAGCTGTTTTTT. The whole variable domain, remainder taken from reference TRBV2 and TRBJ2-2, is EPEVTQTPSHQVTQMGQEVILRCVPISNHLYFYWYRQILGQKVEFLVSFYNNEISEKSEIFDDQFSVERPDGSNFTLKIRSTKLEDSAMYFCASTSGTGVTGELFFGEGSRLTVL.

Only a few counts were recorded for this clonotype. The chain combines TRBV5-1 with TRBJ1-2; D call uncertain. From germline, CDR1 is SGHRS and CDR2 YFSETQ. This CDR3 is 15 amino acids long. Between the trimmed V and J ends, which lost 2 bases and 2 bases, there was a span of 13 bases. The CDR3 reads CASSFGDTANYGYTF. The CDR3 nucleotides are TGCGCCAGCAGCTTTGGGGATACAGCCAACTATGGCTACACCTTC.

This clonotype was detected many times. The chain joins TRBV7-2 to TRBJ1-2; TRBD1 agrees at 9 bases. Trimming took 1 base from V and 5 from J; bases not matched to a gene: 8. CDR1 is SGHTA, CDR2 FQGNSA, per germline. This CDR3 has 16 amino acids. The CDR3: CASSLGGQGRGYGYTF. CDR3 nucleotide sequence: TGTGCCAGCAGCTTAGGGGGACAGGGCCGGGGTTATGGCTACACCTTC.

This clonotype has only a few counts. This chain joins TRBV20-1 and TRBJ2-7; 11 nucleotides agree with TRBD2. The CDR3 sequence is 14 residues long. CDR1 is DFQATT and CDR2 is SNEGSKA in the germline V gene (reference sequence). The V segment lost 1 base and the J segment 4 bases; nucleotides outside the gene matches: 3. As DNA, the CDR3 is TGCAGTGCTAGAGGTAGCGGGGGGGCATACGAGCAGTACTTC. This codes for CSARGSGGAYEQYF.

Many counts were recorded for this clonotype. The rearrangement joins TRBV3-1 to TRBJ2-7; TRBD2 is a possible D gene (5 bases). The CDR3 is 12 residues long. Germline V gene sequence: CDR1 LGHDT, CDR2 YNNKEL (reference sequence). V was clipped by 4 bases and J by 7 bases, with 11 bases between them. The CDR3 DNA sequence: TGTGCCAGCAGCCCACGGGGAGAAGAGCAGTACTTC. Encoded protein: CASSPRGEEQYF.

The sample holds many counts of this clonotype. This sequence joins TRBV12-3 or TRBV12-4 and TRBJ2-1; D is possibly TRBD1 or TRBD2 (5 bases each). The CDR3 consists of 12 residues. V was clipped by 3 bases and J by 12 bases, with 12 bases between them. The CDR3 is CASSLVGDRQFF. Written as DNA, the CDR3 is TGTGCCAGCAGTTTGGTGGGGGATAGGCAGTTCTTC.